The TCR beta chain described here comes from a study of blood T cell repertoires in COVID-19. Profiled with immunoSEQ multiplex PCR; TCRdb holds only in-frame clones, not every one. This sample has roughly 250,000 clones, with approximately 86% found just once. CDR1 is SGHRS, CDR2 YFSETQ, per germline. The CDR3 totals 14 residues. Trimming shortened V by 4 bases and J by 0 bases, and 7 bases separated the two germline ends. The material sequenced was peripheral blood. V is TRBV5-1 and J is TRBJ2-2, with no clear D. This TCR came from a man aged 60 to 75 who had recovered from COVID-19. The CDR3 DNA reads TGCGCCAGCAGCGGGCAAACGAACACCGGGGAGCTGTTTTTT. Residues: CASSGQTNTGELFF.